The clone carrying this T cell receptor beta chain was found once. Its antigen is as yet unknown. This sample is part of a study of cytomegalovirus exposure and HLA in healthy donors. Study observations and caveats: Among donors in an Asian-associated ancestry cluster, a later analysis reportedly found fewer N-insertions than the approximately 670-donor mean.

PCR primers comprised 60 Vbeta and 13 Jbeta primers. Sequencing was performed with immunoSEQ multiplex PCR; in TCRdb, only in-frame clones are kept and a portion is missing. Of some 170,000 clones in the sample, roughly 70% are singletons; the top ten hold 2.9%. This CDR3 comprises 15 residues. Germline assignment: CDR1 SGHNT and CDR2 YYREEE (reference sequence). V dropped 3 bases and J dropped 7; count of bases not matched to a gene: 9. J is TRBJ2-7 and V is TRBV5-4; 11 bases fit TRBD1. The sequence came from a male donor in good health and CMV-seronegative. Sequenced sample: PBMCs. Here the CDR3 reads CASSSGTGGSGEQYF. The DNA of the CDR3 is TGTGCCAGCAGCTCCGGGACAGGGGGGTCTGGGGAGCAGTACTTC.